Below, 16 T cell receptor beta chains from the same sample are listed, as sequenced in a study of tissue T cells after allogeneic stem cell transplantation. Profiling relied on immunoSEQ multiplex PCR, and the TCRdb table lists in-frame clones only, not all of them. Of fewer than 1,500 clones in the sample, approximately 44% are singletons; the top ten hold about 25%. Indicated time point: mouse harvest day 14 after allogeneic transplant. Each mouse received 10^7 T-cell-depleted marrow cells plus 10^6 splenic CD5+ T cells by tail vein. The source material was gut tissue. These receptors were obtained from a female BALB/c mouse given C57BL/6 T cells with graft-versus-host disease after an allogeneic hematopoietic cell transplant.

Of note for this clone: Each gene name is a mouse one. The CDR3 is cut off 1 residue early in the read; its end comes from the germline J gene. The chain joins TRBV12-2 to TRBJ2-7, with D tentatively TRBD2 (7 bases). Trimming removed 8 bases at V and 4 bases at J, with 14 bases between. The CDR3 spans 12 residues. Per germline, CDR1 SGHLS and CDR2 HYDKME. Partial CDR3 DNA: TGTGCCACAGAGTGGGGGGCGTATGAACAGTAC. It yields the protein CATEWGAYEQY. The entire CDR3 protein is CATEWGAYEQYF.

A remark on this clone: The gene symbols are mouse symbols. The CDR3 is CASSHRTGGNTEVFF. The covered CDR3 bases are TGTGCCAGCAGTCATCGGACAGGGGGGAACACAGAAGTCTTC. V gene TRBV26 combines with J gene TRBJ1-1; 10 bases align to TRBD1. The CDR3 extends 1 residue past the end of the read, so its final part is completed from the germline J gene. Germline loops: CDR1 KGHPV, CDR2 FQNQEV (reference sequence). The CDR3 runs 15 residues. Trimming at V came to 4 bases and at J to 1 base, leaving 3 bases not matched to a gene.

Remarks on this clone: Gene labels here are mouse ones. Read data end 1 residue before the CDR3 end; the end is taken from the germline J gene. The chain has TRBV12-1 and TRBJ2-3; TRBD1 is a possible D gene (7 bases). Deletions cut 4 bases from V and 0 bases from J, with 10 bases between. The CDR3 has 14 residues. CDR1 SGHSN and CDR2 HYEKVE come from the germline V gene. CDR3 DNA (partial): TGTGCCAGCTCCCCAGGGGGGAGTGCAGAAACGCTGTAT. The encoded protein is CASSPGGSAETLY. The entire CDR3 is CASSPGGSAETLYF.

Remarks on this clone: All gene names here are mouse names. The CDR3 end lies 1 residue beyond the end of the read and is filled in from the germline J gene. V usage is TRBV26 and J usage is TRBJ2-2, with a weak D call TRBD1 (6 bases). CDR3 size: 15 residues. V lost 3 bases and J 0 bases, leaving 8 bases between the germline ends. Germline CDR1 KGHPV, CDR2 FQNQEV (reference sequence). CDR3 residues: CASSLDRTNTGQLYF. Incomplete CDR3 DNA: TGTGCCAGCAGTCTTGACAGGACAAACACCGGGCAGCTCTAC.

About this clone: Mouse gene names and germline throughout. The read ends 1 residue early relative to the CDR3; the germline J gene fills the gap. The rearrangement links TRBV26 to TRBJ2-1; 11 bases align to TRBD2. Per the germline V gene, CDR1 is KGHPV and CDR2 is FQNQEV (reference sequence). The CDR3 runs 13 residues. V gave up 5 bases and J gave up 9 bases; unmatched junction bases: 3. This chain's CDR3 is CASSLGLGVEQFF. CDR3 DNA, as far as it was read: TGTGCCAGCAGTTTGGGACTGGGGGTTGAGCAGTTC.

This clone was seen a few times. These gene names are mouse names. The read terminates 1 residue ahead of where the CDR3 ends, so the germline J gene completes it. The chain employs TRBV12-2 and TRBJ2-4, with TRBD2 identical over 8 bases. This CDR3 has 16 amino acids. J lost 2 bases, V lost 0 bases, and 6 bases had no gene match. Germline values: CDR1 SGHLS, CDR2 HYDKME. The CDR3: CASSLERGGLQNTLYF. CDR3 DNA, as far as it was read: TGTGCCAGCTCTCTCGAACGGGGGGGCCTTCAAAACACCTTGTAC.

Concerning this clone itself: Gene and germline names: mouse. Read coverage stops 1 residue before the CDR3 terminus; the germline J gene supplies the remainder. The chain joins TRBV26 to TRBJ1-1; D call uncertain. V was clipped by 4 bases and J by 1 base, with 7 bases between them. This CDR3 region has 13 residues. In germline, CDR1 is KGHPV, CDR2 FQNQEV (reference sequence). This CDR3 is CASSPGGNTEVFF. The part of the CDR3 DNA that was read is TGTGCCAGCAGTCCGGGAGGGAACACAGAAGTCTTC.

As concerns this clone: Genes here carry mouse names. The read falls 1 residue short of the CDR3 end, and the missing part is taken from the germline J gene. The gene calls are TRBV21 and TRBJ1-1, with TRBD1 identical over 10 bases. TRBV21 has ORF status, its function being uncertain. The CDR3 spans 14 residues. J lost 2 bases, V lost 6 bases, and 3 bases had no gene match. The covered CDR3 bases are TGTGCTAGCAGCCGGGACAGGGGTAACACAGAAGTCTTC. Residues: CASSRDRGNTEVF. The whole CDR3 sequence reads CASSRDRGNTEVFF.

A word on this clone: Gene names and germline match the mouse. The read ends 1 residue before the CDR3 terminus; that terminus is restored from the germline J gene. The chain uses TRBV12-1 and TRBJ1-1; 8 bases align to TRBD1. The V and J ends lost 4 bases and 0 bases, in that order; junction bases with no gene match: 3. CDR3 length: 14 amino acids. Per germline, CDR1 SGHSN and CDR2 HYEKVE. CDR3 in amino acids: CASSRQGSNTEVFF. Incomplete CDR3 DNA: TGTGCCAGCTCCCGACAGGGGTCAAACACAGAAGTCTTC.

With respect to this clone: Gene names and germline refer to mouse. The sequenced fragment ends 1 residue before the CDR3 boundary, so the rest is inferred from the germline J gene. The chain links TRBV5 to TRBJ2-5; 9 nucleotides line up with TRBD2. Germline assignment: CDR1 LGHNA and CDR2 YNLKQL (reference sequence). The V segment lost 3 bases and the J segment 5 bases; nucleotides outside the gene matches: 3. This CDR3 has 14 amino acids. The CDR3 bases that were read are TGTGCCAGCAGCCACGGGACTGGGCGAGACACCCAGTAC. It encodes CASSHGTGRDTQY. The CDR3 as a whole reads CASSHGTGRDTQYF.

About this clone: A junction boundary mismatches the germline segment, possibly from a read error. Genes and germline are mouse. The CDR3 is cut off 1 residue early in the read; its end comes from the germline J gene. J is TRBJ2-5 and V is TRBV12-1, with 14 bases fitting TRBD2. Germline CDR1 reads SGHSN; CDR2 reads HYEKVE. The CDR3 extends over 15 amino acids. Incomplete CDR3 DNA: TGTGCCAGCCCTCTTGGGACTGGGGGGGCTGACCCCCAGTAC. This translates into CASPLGTGGADPQY. The complete CDR3 reads CASPLGTGGADPQYF.

About this clone: All gene names here are mouse names. Coverage ceases 1 residue before the CDR3 finishes, and the germline J gene fills in the end. Other DNA sequences within the sample encode an identical CDR3. The chain carries TRBV12-1 and TRBJ2-7; 11 bases are shared with TRBD2. The length of the CDR3 is 15 residues. Germline lookup yields CDR1 SGHSN and CDR2 HYEKVE. J lost 7 bases, V lost 0 bases, and 7 bases had no gene match. The CDR3 sequence is CASSLTGGALDEQYF. Incomplete CDR3 DNA: TGTGCCAGCTCTCTCACTGGGGGGGCGCTGGACGAACAGTAC. The variable domain in full, completed from reference TRBV12-1 and TRBJ2-7, reads DSGVVQSPRHIIKEKGGRSVLTCIPISGHSNVVWYQQTLGKELKFLIQHYEKVERDKGFLPSRFSVQQFDDYHSEMNMSALELEDSAMYFCASSLTGGALDEQYFGPGTRLTVL.

This clone counts as large. The gene names here belong to mouse. The read ends 1 residue early relative to the CDR3; the germline J gene fills the gap. This chain links TRBV1 with TRBJ1-2, with 8 nucleotides matching TRBD1. Germline V gene sequence: CDR1 NSQYPW, CDR2 LRSPGD (reference sequence). Trimming removed 3 bases from V and 2 bases from J; junction bases left unmatched: 2. The CDR3 length is 14 residues. The CDR3 spells CTCSADRANSDYTF. The CDR3 DNA, read in part, is TGCACCTGCAGTGCGGACAGGGCCAACTCCGACTACACC.

As to this clone: Germline and genes here are mouse. The sequence runs out 1 residue before the end of the CDR3; the remainder is reconstructed from the germline J gene. V and J are TRBV13-1 and TRBJ2-5; D is undetermined. The CDR3 is made up of 13 amino acids. Trimming stripped 0 bases from V and 5 bases from J, with 7 bases between. Germline CDR1 reads NSHNY; CDR2 reads SYGAGN. Here the CDR3 reads CASSDAPRDTQYF. The covered CDR3 bases are TGTGCCAGCAGTGATGCCCCGCGAGACACCCAGTAC.

On this clone: Mouse germline and gene names are used. Read data end 1 residue before the CDR3 end; the end is taken from the germline J gene. The genes are TRBV26 and TRBJ2-3, with a tentative D call TRBD1 (6 bases). Germline values: CDR1 KGHPV, CDR2 FQNQEV (reference sequence). The length of the CDR3 is 14 residues. V gave up 4 bases and J gave up 0 bases, with 8 bases separating them. CDR3 DNA (partial): TGTGCCAGCAGTCAGGGACACAGTGCAGAAACGCTGTAT. This sequence encodes CASSQGHSAETLY. The whole CDR3 protein reads CASSQGHSAETLYF.

Concerning this clone: Here the gene names and germline are mouse. The read stops 1 residue short of the end of the CDR3; the missing end is completed from the germline J gene. V usage is TRBV2 and J usage is TRBJ2-5; the match to TRBD1 covers 8 bases. The CDR3 is 13 amino acids. With 4 bases clipped from V and 4 bases from J, the junction kept 1 base outside the gene matches. Germline lookup yields CDR1 LGHNA and CDR2 YSYQKL. CDR3 in amino acids: CASSPTGEDTQYF. The part of the CDR3 DNA that was read is TGTGCCAGCAGCCCGACAGGGGAAGACACCCAGTAC.